This T cell receptor (beta chain) came from a study of T cells in Graves' hyperthyroidism and ophthalmopathy. Diagnoses rested on clinical symptoms, serum thyroxine and TRAb, thyroid ultrasound and orbital computed tomography. This clonotype was recorded at least ten times. Germline lookup yields CDR1 SNHLY and CDR2 FYNNEI. V lost 3 bases, J lost 2 bases, and 8 bases lay in between. The CDR3 is made up of 14 amino acids. TCR beta CDR3 region amplification was performed from RNA transcripts. When the TCR CDR3 underwent first-round RT-PCR, the HTBI primer set was used. TCRdb itself ran the multiplex PCR reads through MiXCR, one entry per CDR3 protein. Here the sample spans some 350,000 distinct CDR3 sequences, roughly an eighth being singletons.

The receptor comes from a woman between 40 and 55 years old with Graves' ophthalmopathy. The chain links TRBV2 to TRBJ1-5; D remains ambiguous. Sample: blood. The CDR3 bases are TGTGCCAGCAGTGACCTTTTGCGCAATCAGCCCCAGCATTTT. Translated: CASSDLLRNQPQHF. Using reference TRBV2 and TRBJ1-5 for the parts outside the CDR3, the full variable domain is EPEVTQTPSHQVTQMGQEVILRCVPISNHLYFYWYRQILGQKVEFLVSFYNNEISEKSEIFDDQFSVERPDGSNFTLKIRSTKLEDSAMYFCASSDLLRNQPQHFGDGTRLSIL.